The 17 T cell receptor beta chains below all came from one sample that was sequenced in a study of blood T cell repertoires in COVID-19. Sequencing was performed with immunoSEQ multiplex PCR; in TCRdb, only in-frame clones are kept and a portion is missing. The sample has tens of thousands of clones; over 75% are singletons. Material for sequencing was peripheral blood. The receptors shown here come from a young man with active or convalescent COVID-19.

The CDR3 DNA follows: TGTGCCAGAAGCCAAAGCGGGAAAGAGACCCAGTACTTC. Protein: CARSQSGKETQYF. V usage is TRBV5-3 and J usage is TRBJ2-5; 7 bases fit TRBD2. TRBV5-3 is identified as an open reading frame with a role that is uncertain. The CDR3 spans 13 residues. V was clipped by 4 bases and J by 3 bases; unmatched bases: 3.

This chain connects TRBV11-2 to TRBJ2-5, with D possibly TRBD2 on 5 matching bases. The V end lost 5 bases, the J end lost 7 bases, and 26 bases lay between the germline ends. From germline, CDR1 is SGHAT and CDR2 FQNNGV. The CDR3 sequence is 17 residues long. DNA for the CDR3: TGTGCCAGCAGCCTCGTGGGCAGCGCTAGGGCCGGAGGGACCCAGTACTTC. Translation: CASSLVGSARAGGTQYF.

The chain combines TRBV29-1 with TRBJ2-1, with 13 bases aligning to TRBD2. Germline values: CDR1 SQVTM, CDR2 ANQGSEA. There are 15 residues in the CDR3. V shed 7 bases, J shed 9 bases, and the junction held 12 bases outside the gene matches. CDR3 nucleotide sequence: TGCAGCGCTCCACGACTAGCGGGGGGCCTCGGTGAGCAGTTCTTC. Protein: CSAPRLAGGLGEQFF.

The chain has TRBV19 and TRBJ1-1, with unresolved D. Trimming pared 0 bases from V and 0 bases from J, leaving 11 bases between. The germline V gene has CDR1 LNHDA and CDR2 SQIVND (reference sequence). The CDR3 sequence is 16 residues long. The CDR3, as DNA: TGTGCCAGTAGTATAGAACCAGGTACCTTGAACACTGAAGCTTTCTTT. Translation: CASSIEPGTLNTEAFF.

This clone came up once. This rearrangement joins TRBV5-3 to TRBJ1-1; no clear D gene. TRBV5-3 is sorted into the ORF group, with uncertain function. Trimming pared 0 bases from V and 0 bases from J, leaving 15 bases between. The CDR3 contains 17 residues. The CDR3 DNA sequence: TGTGCCAGAAGCTTGGACGTTGAGGGAAGCATGAACACTGAAGCTTTCTTT. As protein: CARSLDVEGSMNTEAFF.

The genes are TRBV5-8 and TRBJ2-7; D ambiguous. The germline V gene encodes CDR1 SGHTS and CDR2 YDEGEE. Trimming removed 0 bases at V and 2 bases at J, with 9 bases between. The CDR3 is made up of 14 amino acids. The CDR3 DNA is TGTGCCAGCAGCTTGGGGTTTGGCACCTACGAGCAGTACGTC. It specifies CASSLGFGTYEQYV.

V gene TRBV15 combines with J gene TRBJ2-5, with D unresolved. V lost 3 bases to trimming and J lost 4 bases, with 6 bases between them. In germline, CDR1 is LNHNV, CDR2 YYDKDF (reference sequence). The CDR3 contains 12 residues. This CDR3 is CATSRGPETQYF. In DNA, the CDR3 is TGTGCCACCAGCAGGGGCCCAGAGACCCAGTACTTC.

The genes are TRBV14 and TRBJ1-1; 9 bases are a match to TRBD1. V shed 1 base and J 1 base; nucleotides not matched to a gene: 7. There are 17 residues in the CDR3. Germline loops: CDR1 SGHDN, CDR2 FVKESK. The CDR3 region is CASSQGGQGLKNTEAFF. The DNA of the CDR3 is TGTGCCAGCAGCCAAGGGGGACAGGGCCTGAAGAACACTGAAGCTTTCTTT.

The chain combines TRBV9 with TRBJ2-7; 7 bases fit TRBD1. V lost 3 bases and J lost 2; bases outside the gene matches: 2. The CDR3 spans 13 residues. Germline loops: CDR1 SGDLS, CDR2 YYNGEE. CDR3 sequence reads: CASSGQGAYEQYF. The CDR3 DNA sequence: TGTGCCAGCAGCGGACAGGGAGCCTACGAGCAGTACTTC.

This clone was observed a single time. J is TRBJ1-6 and V is TRBV2; D unclear. CDR3 length: 13 residues. With 7 bases removed from V and 3 bases from J, the gap between germline ends came to 7 bases. Germline lookup yields CDR1 SNHLY and CDR2 FYNNEI. The CDR3 DNA sequence: TGTGCCAGCAAAGAGGGCTATAATTCACCCCTCCACTTT. Residues: CASKEGYNSPLHF. The full variable domain, completed using reference TRBV2 and TRBJ1-6, is EPEVTQTPSHQVTQMGQEVILRCVPISNHLYFYWYRQILGQKVEFLVSFYNNEISEKSEIFDDQFSVERPDGSNFTLKIRSTKLEDSAMYFCASKEGYNSPLHFGNGTRLTVT.

The chain links TRBV7-2 to TRBJ1-5, with 7 bases fitting TRBD1. Germline assignment: CDR1 SGHTA and CDR2 FQGNSA. This CDR3 spans 15 amino acids. Trimming at V came to 3 bases and at J to 4 bases, leaving 6 bases not matched to a gene. In DNA, the CDR3 is TGTGCCAGCAGCTTGGACCAGGGGGTAAATCAGCCCCAGCATTTT. Its translation: CASSLDQGVNQPQHF.

V usage is TRBV2 and J usage is TRBJ2-5, with 10 nucleotides matching TRBD2. Germline V gene sequence: CDR1 SNHLY, CDR2 FYNNEI. V trimming: 6 bases; J trimming: 1 base; junction bases outside the gene matches: 5. The CDR3 has 15 residues. CDR3 loop: CASRDSGRAQETQYF. The CDR3 DNA reads as TGTGCCAGCAGAGACAGCGGGAGGGCCCAAGAGACCCAGTACTTC.

The chain combines TRBV7-6 with TRBJ1-1, with unresolved D. The V end lost 1 base, the J end lost 1 base, and 10 bases lay between the germline ends. The CDR3 loop spans 15 amino acids. Germline V gene sequence: CDR1 SGHVS, CDR2 FNYEAQ. CDR3 amino acids: CASSLGGEGNTEAFF. The DNA of the CDR3 is TGTGCCAGCAGCTTAGGCGGTGAGGGGAACACTGAAGCTTTCTTT.

The chain is built from TRBV19 and TRBJ2-5; TRBD2 aligns across 15 bases. The ends lost 5 bases at V and 2 bases at J; junction bases unmatched: 9. The CDR3 spans 18 residues. Germline lookup yields CDR1 LNHDA and CDR2 SQIVND (reference sequence). The CDR3 sequence: CASSPGLAGGPDQETQYF. CDR3 nucleotide sequence: TGTGCCAGTAGTCCCGGACTAGCGGGAGGGCCGGATCAAGAGACCCAGTACTTC.

CDR3 DNA sequence: TGTGCCAGCAGCTTATCGGCAGGGGGCGTAAATGAGCAGTTCTTC. Amino acids: CASSLSAGGVNEQFF. The chain is built from TRBV7-3 and TRBJ2-1; 8 positions match TRBD1. CDR1 SGHTA and CDR2 FQGTGA come from the germline V gene. V was pared by 2 bases and J by 7 bases, with 7 bases of the junction left unmatched. This CDR3 region has 15 residues.

V is TRBV10-3 and J is TRBJ1-2; D perhaps matches TRBD1 (6 bases). The CDR3 is 13 amino acids. Germline values: CDR1 ENHRY, CDR2 SYGVKD. V dropped 5 bases and J dropped 2 bases, with 9 bases sitting between them. The CDR3 DNA sequence: TGTGCCATCAGTTCTCAGGGGAACTATGGCTACACCTTC. As protein: CAISSQGNYGYTF.

V gene TRBV11-1 combines with J gene TRBJ1-6; TRBD1 matches 7 bases. V lost 4 bases, J lost 8 bases, and 5 bases stayed unmatched. This CDR3 has 14 amino acids. Germline V gene sequence: CDR1 SGHAT, CDR2 FQDESV (reference sequence). In DNA form, the CDR3 reads TGTGCCAGCAGCTACGGACAGGCGGATTCACCCCTCCACTTT. This codes for CASSYGQADSPLHF.